A selection of T cell receptor beta chains follows, all from one sample in a study of CD8 T cells in Susac syndrome. One entry per CDR3 protein, called by TCRdb with MiXCR from the immunoSEQ multiplex PCR reads. The sample contains about 170,000 distinct CDR3 sequences, 90% to 96% of which appear only once. The source material was CD4+ T cells from PBMCs. Source of these receptors: a human donor with Susac syndrome. Both conserved end residues are part of each CDR3. The D gene is left open where the match is weak. Not every row has a clone size; where given, it reads once, few, many or a size class.

v_gene,d_gene,abundance,len,j_gene,CDR3nt,CDR3aa
TRBV4-1,NA,NA,16,TRBJ1-2,TGCGCCAGCAGCCAAGTTCCCCCCAGGAAGGACCATGGCTACACCTTC,CASSQVPPRKDHGYTF
TRBV7-9,NA,NA,13,TRBJ1-5,TGTGCCAGCAGCTTGCAGGCGGATCAGCCCCAGCATTTT,CASSLQADQPQHF
TRBV20-1,NA,NA,12,TRBJ2-4,TGCAGTGCTATCCTAGCCAAAAACATTCAGTACTTC,CSAILAKNIQYF
TRBV27,NA,NA,16,TRBJ2-4,TGTGCCAGCAGTTTCAACAAGGGTGCAGCCAAAAACATTCAGTACTTC,CASSFNKGAAKNIQYF
TRBV12-3/TRBV12-4,NA,once,14,TRBJ1-1,TGTGCCAGCAGTTTCTCGGGGGCTAACACTGAAGCTTTCTTT,CASSFSGANTEAFF
TRBV3-1,NA,NA,13,TRBJ2-7,TGTGCCAGCAGCCAAGCGAGCTCCTACGAGCAGTACTTC,CASSQASSYEQYF
TRBV14,NA,NA,15,TRBJ2-5,TGTGCCAGCAGCCAACTGGGCAGGGTAGAAGAGACCCAGTACTTC,CASSQLGRVEETQYF
TRBV28,NA,once,12,TRBJ2-7,TGTGCCAGCCGAACAGGGACCTACGAGCAGTACTTC,CASRTGTYEQYF
TRBV24-1,NA,NA,13,TRBJ2-7,TGTGCCCCGAAGGACGGAACTTCTTACGAGCAGTACTTC,CAPKDGTSYEQYF
TRBV4-2,TRBD2,NA,16,TRBJ2-7,TGTGCCAGCAGCCAAGTTCTTTCGGCTAGCGGATACGAGCAGTACTTC,CASSQVLSASGYEQYF
TRBV14,NA,NA,16,TRBJ2-5,TGTGCCAGCAGCCAAGATAGCCGGACTATAGAAGAGACCCAGTACTTC,CASSQDSRTIEETQYF
TRBV12-3/TRBV12-4,TRBD1,NA,14,TRBJ2-7,TGTGCCAGCAGTACTACGGGACAGCGGCGCGAGCAGTACTTC,CASSTTGQRREQYF
TRBV10-3,TRBD2,NA,16,TRBJ2-3,TGTGCCATCAGCAACCCGGGACTAGGGATCACAGATACGCAGTATTTT,CAISNPGLGITDTQYF
TRBV18,TRBD2,NA,14,TRBJ2-5,TGTGCCAGCTCACCTATCAGCGGGGGAGAGACCCAGTACTTC,CASSPISGGETQYF
TRBV7-2,TRBD2,NA,14,TRBJ2-7,TGTGCCAGCAGCTTAGACCTAGCGGGAGGTGTGCAGTACTTC,CASSLDLAGGVQYF
TRBV2,TRBD1,NA,14,TRBJ2-7,TGTGCCAGCAGTGACGGGACAGGGACCTACGAGCAGTACTTC,CASSDGTGTYEQYF
TRBV6-2/TRBV6-3,NA,NA,13,TRBJ2-5,TGTGCCAGCAGACGTACTAGCCAAGAGACCCAGTACTTC,CASRRTSQETQYF
TRBV3-1,TRBD2,NA,17,TRBJ2-3,TGTGCCAGCAGCCACAGACTAGCGGGAGGGCTCACAGATACGCAGTATTTT,CASSHRLAGGLTDTQYF
TRBV12-3/TRBV12-4,NA,NA,15,TRBJ2-3,TGTGCCAGCAGTTCCTCACCGGGGCCGGGAGATACGCAGTATTTT,CASSSSPGPGDTQYF
TRBV2,NA,NA,16,TRBJ2-2,TGTGCCAGCAGTGAAGGTCGAACTTGGAACACCGGGGAGCTGTTTTTT,CASSEGRTWNTGELFF
TRBV28,TRBD1,NA,12,TRBJ1-1,TGTGCCAGCGACAGGGAGAACACTGAAGCTTTCTTT,CASDRENTEAFF
TRBV29-1,NA,NA,15,TRBJ1-2,TGCAGCGTTGATGCCCGGGTCTATCCTAACTATGGCTACACCTTC,CSVDARVYPNYGYTF
TRBV20-1,NA,NA,14,TRBJ1-4,TGCAGTGCTATCCCAGTTGGGGCTAATGAAAAACTGTTTTTT,CSAIPVGANEKLFF
TRBV28,TRBD1,NA,15,TRBJ2-1,TGTGCCAGCAGTTCCTGGACAGGACGAAATGGTGAGCAGTTCTTC,CASSSWTGRNGEQFF
TRBV20-1,NA,NA,12,TRBJ2-3,TGCAGTGCTAGAACGCCCTCAGATACGCAGTATTTT,CSARTPSDTQYF
TRBV4-2,NA,NA,15,TRBJ2-1,TGTGCCAGCAGCCAAGCTTCCAGGGTATACAATGAGCAGTTCTTC,CASSQASRVYNEQFF
TRBV24-1,TRBD1,NA,15,TRBJ2-3,TGTGCCACCAGTGACCCTGTGACAGGGTCAGATACGCAGTATTTT,CATSDPVTGSDTQYF
TRBV3-1,TRBD2,NA,17,TRBJ2-7,TGTGCCAGCAGCCAAGACGGGCTTTCCGGGAGGACGCGGGAGCAGTACTTC,CASSQDGLSGRTREQYF
TRBV20-1,NA,NA,13,TRBJ2-7,TGCAGTGGGGCAGGGCTAGTCTCCTACGAGCAGTACTTC,CSGAGLVSYEQYF
TRBV5-4,TRBD1,NA,14,TRBJ2-5,TGTGCCAGCACCATGGGACAGGCACAAGAGACCCAGTACTTC,CASTMGQAQETQYF
TRBV28,NA,NA,14,TRBJ1-1,TGTGCCAGCAGTTCACAGGGTCGGGACACTGAAGCTTTCTTT,CASSSQGRDTEAFF
TRBV24-1,NA,NA,15,TRBJ2-5,TGTGCCACCAGTGTCGCCGGGATGGGCCAAGAGACCCAGTACTTC,CATSVAGMGQETQYF
TRBV29-1,TRBD2,NA,15,TRBJ2-2,TGCAGCGTTGCGCTAGCGGGAATACGGGCCGGGGAGCTGTTTTTT,CSVALAGIRAGELFF